This record covers a single TCR beta chain. The antigen is unknown. Germline lookup yields CDR1 SGHVS and CDR2 FQNEAQ. The CDR3 totals 16 residues. The J segment lost 4 bases and the V segment lost 3 bases, leaving 1 base of the junction unmatched. The method was immunoSEQ multiplex PCR; TCRdb's version includes in-frame clones alone and lacks a portion of them. Found here are about 180,000 clones, approximately 91% of them singletons; the top ten hold 1.5% to 2%. This sample is drawn from a study of T cell responses to AZD1222 COVID-19 vaccine. Overall study context: Second-dose intervals of approximately 4 or approximately 12 weeks were pooled.

Findings and caveats of the study: Researchers report vaccine-associated CD4 TCRs spanning spike, with dominance at 160-218 and 743-854.

This rearrangement joins TRBV7-8 to TRBJ2-1; TRBD2 matches 15 bases. Sequencing used peripheral blood, obtained on day 0 of AZD1222 vaccination. This receptor was identified in an adult in good health. The CDR3 loop reads CASSFGLAGGYNEQFF. The CDR3 DNA follows: TGTGCCAGCAGCTTCGGACTAGCGGGAGGGTACAATGAGCAGTTCTTC.